This T cell receptor (beta chain) was identified in a study of Ad26.COV2.S vaccination and SARS-CoV-2 variants. Study-level points and caveats: Participants given vaccine showed non-spike TCR breadth similar to that of placebo recipients.

The CDR3 is 13 residues long. The V gene lost 2 bases and the J gene lost 3 bases, with 7 bases spanning the gap. The germline CDR1 and CDR2 sequences are LGHDT and YNNKEL (reference sequence). The sample's treatment: roughly 19 received Ad26.COV2.S at low or high dose, single or two shots; 5 received placebo; per-sample allocation not given. The samples were gathered on day 63 after the first injection of vaccine or placebo. As for this clone: The antigen remains undetermined.

Some clones are missing from TCRdb's copy, which holds only in-frame ones; the method was immunoSEQ multiplex PCR. This table holds roughly 320,000 clones, about 86% found once. This TCR was recovered from a person aged 18-60 years who received the Ad26.COV2.S COVID-19 vaccine or a placebo. The chain recombines TRBV3-1 (or the pseudogene TRBV3-2) with TRBJ1-2; no firm D call. Sequenced material: peripheral blood, taken in a trial of Ad26.COV2.S vaccine versus placebo. The CDR3 spells CASSQRTDYGYTF. The CDR3 coding sequence is TGTGCCAGCAGCCAAAGGACCGACTATGGCTACACCTTC.